The 25 T cell receptor beta chains below were found in one sample sequenced in a study of regulatory T cells in long-lasting Graves disease. Stated time point: persistent/refractory GD, antithyroid drugs over 5 years with positive TRAb. PBMCs were the source of the RNA used for TCR sequencing. Sequencing libraries for TCR beta were prepared with iRepertoire HTBI primers and Arm-PCR of CDR3 regions. Each CDR3 protein is one row after TCRdb ran MiXCR on the multiplex PCR reads. This sample has approximately 500,000 distinct CDR3 sequences, with 20% to 25% found just once. The sample consisted of peripheral blood mononuclear cells (PBMCs), taken when the disease was refractory, from a patient treated with antithyroid drugs. These receptors were taken from a female donor with Graves disease.

The V gene is TRBV11-2, the J gene TRBJ2-1; 7 nucleotides match TRBD2. With 3 bases clipped from V and 7 bases from J, the junction kept 15 bases outside the gene matches. The CDR3 runs 17 residues. Germline V lookup: CDR1 SGHAT, CDR2 FQNNGV. CDR3 bases: TGTGCCAGCAGCTTCCCTCGGGCGGGAGTAACGGGTAATGAGCAGTTCTTC. This encodes CASSFPRAGVTGNEQFF.

This clonotype has at least ten counts. This chain uses TRBV6-6 with TRBJ1-2, with a possible D match to TRBD1 (5 bases). Germline V gene lookup returns CDR1 MNHNY and CDR2 SVGAGI (reference sequence). This CDR3 has 14 amino acids. Between the trimmed V and J ends, which lost 0 bases and 4 bases, there was a span of 9 bases. The CDR3 spells CASSYSGPTYGYTF. Here the CDR3 DNA reads TGTGCCAGCAGTTACTCGGGACCGACCTATGGCTACACCTTC.

Written as DNA, the CDR3 is TGTGCCACCAGTGTCATGCGGGGCTCCTACAATGAGCAGTTCTTC. Its translation: CATSVMRGSYNEQFF. The rearrangement joins TRBV24-1 to TRBJ2-1; perhaps TRBD2 as D (6 bases). This CDR3 has 15 residues. Germline V CDR1 and CDR2: KGHDR, SFDVKD. V shed 5 bases and J shed 0 bases, with 10 bases lying between them.

The gene calls are TRBV20-1 and TRBJ2-7, with 9 positions matching TRBD1. J lost 6 bases, V lost 3 bases, and 9 bases had no gene match. Germline lookup yields CDR1 DFQATT and CDR2 SNEGSKA (reference sequence). The CDR3 runs to 14 residues. The CDR3 sequence is CSARGRDRVSEQYF. The CDR3 DNA reads as TGCAGTGCTAGGGGCCGGGACAGGGTTTCCGAGCAGTACTTC.

A note on this clonotype: Given a much more abundant clone one base away, this may be a read error. This chain joins TRBV28 and TRBJ2-5; 7 bases match TRBD2. The CDR3 consists of 17 residues. The trim removed 6 bases at V and 9 bases at J, leaving 22 bases unmatched. Germline CDR1 reads MDHEN; CDR2 reads SYDVKM. The CDR3 sequence: CASSAPTFRQNRGAQYF. The CDR3 DNA is TGTGCCAGCAGCGCCCCCACGTTCCGTCAAAACCGGGGGGCCCAGTACTTC.

J is TRBJ2-7 and V is TRBV10-3, with 9 bases aligning to TRBD1. The CDR3 runs 14 residues. From germline, CDR1 is ENHRY and CDR2 SYGVKD. Unmatched junction bases numbered 7, after V lost 6 bases and J lost 4 bases. The CDR3, as DNA: TGTGCCATCAGGAGGGGGACAGGGTATTACGAGCAGTACTTC. Translation gives CAIRRGTGYYEQYF.

The rearrangement links TRBV15 to TRBJ2-4; D is unclear. Germline V CDR1 and CDR2: LNHNV, YYDKDF (reference sequence). Trimming took 0 bases from V and 0 from J, leaving 9 bases between them. The length of the CDR3 is 16 residues. As DNA, the CDR3 is TGTGCCACCAGCAGAGATTCCAGCCTAGCCAAAAACATTCAGTACTTC. It is translated as CATSRDSSLAKNIQYF.

The rearrangement links TRBV6-4 to TRBJ1-1; D unclear. V was cut by 5 bases and J by 1 base, with 11 bases left in between. CDR3 length: 14 residues. CDR1 and CDR2 from the germline V gene are MRHNA and SNTAGT. CDR3 in amino acids: CASSTEGGNTEAFF. DNA of the CDR3: TGTGCCAGCAGTACTGAAGGAGGGAACACTGAAGCTTTCTTT.

This clonotype was counted ten times or more. This chain uses TRBV12-3 or TRBV12-4 with TRBJ1-5; TRBD1 matches 7 bases. Trimming took 9 bases from V and 9 from J; bases not matched to a gene: 8. This CDR3 region has 12 residues. The CDR3 bases are TGTGCCAGTCGACAGGGCGGGGGGCCCCAGCATTTT. Its protein is CASRQGGGPQHF.

This clonotype was seen only a few times. This chain uses TRBV5-6 with TRBJ2-7; the D gene could be TRBD1 or TRBD2 (5 bases each). The CDR3 covers 16 residues. CDR1 and CDR2 (germline): SGHDT, YYEEEE. V was clipped by 3 bases and J by 4 bases, with 20 bases between them. The CDR3 loop reads CASSSRKRGAAYEQYF. CDR3 bases: TGTGCCAGCAGCTCACGGAAGAGAGGGGCGGCATACGAGCAGTACTTC.

With respect to this clonotype: This may arise from a read error, as a much more abundant clone is one base away. The genes are TRBV28 and TRBJ2-7; unclear D gene. Germline V gives CDR1 MDHEN, CDR2 SYDVKM. This CDR3 has 13 amino acids. The DNA for the CDR3 is TGTGCCGGCAGTTTTGGGATTACCTACGAGCAGTACTTC. This translates into CAGSFGITYEQYF.

The genes are TRBV30 and TRBJ1-1; no clear D gene. The germline V gene has CDR1 GTSNPN and CDR2 SVGIG (reference sequence). This CDR3 spans 17 amino acids. The V gene lost 0 bases and the J gene lost 5 bases, with 22 bases spanning the gap. DNA for the CDR3: TGTGCCTGGAGTGTGGCGGGAACATCAGCGGATCTTACTGAAGCTTTCTTT. This encodes CAWSVAGTSADLTEAFF.

This clonotype was seen more than once but under ten times. The rearrangement links TRBV6-1 to TRBJ2-7, with D tentatively TRBD1 (6 bases). V shed 7 bases and J shed 5 bases, with 12 bases lying between them. CDR1 is MNHNS and CDR2 is SASEGT in the germline V gene. There are 12 residues in the CDR3. The CDR3 sequence is CASKQGVDEQYF. The CDR3 DNA is TGTGCCAGCAAACAGGGTGTCGACGAGCAGTACTTC.

In this sample, this clonotype turned up many times. V and J are TRBV28 and TRBJ2-7; 7 nucleotides match TRBD2. Germline-derived CDR1 and CDR2 are MDHEN and SYDVKM. With 6 bases clipped from V and 0 bases from J, the junction kept 8 bases outside the gene matches. The CDR3 consists of 15 residues. The DNA of the CDR3 is TGTGCCAGCAGAAACCAAGCGGGGAACTCCTACGAGCAGTACTTC. This codes for CASRNQAGNSYEQYF.

This clonotype has a handful of counts. CDR3 sequence: CASRRTGGQGNQPQHF. In nucleotides, the CDR3 is TGTGCCAGCAGAAGGACAGGGGGCCAGGGCAATCAGCCCCAGCATTTT. The chain carries TRBV6-1 and TRBJ1-5; 11 bases line up with TRBD1. CDR3 length: 16 amino acids. Losses at the gene ends were 6 bases for V and 2 bases for J; bases not matched to a gene: 6. Germline CDR1 reads MNHNS; CDR2 reads SASEGT.

This clonotype was counted at least ten times. The rearrangement links TRBV20-1 to TRBJ2-5, with 9 bases aligning to TRBD1. The CDR3 sequence is 15 residues long. The V segment lost 3 bases and the J segment 1 base; nucleotides outside the gene matches: 6. Germline CDR1 and CDR2: DFQATT and SNEGSKA (reference sequence). The CDR3 coding sequence is TGCAGTGCTAGTTCCCCGGGACAGGGCCAAGAGACCCAGTACTTC. Translation gives CSASSPGQGQETQYF.

This clonotype was detected a few times. The rearrangement links TRBV29-1 to TRBJ1-1, with D tentatively TRBD1 (6 bases). The CDR3 has 14 amino acids. Trimming cost V 5 bases and J 1 base, with 14 bases left between them. CDR1 is SQVTM, CDR2 ANQGSEA, per germline. As DNA, the CDR3 is TGCAGCGTTATTAGTCGGACAGCGAACACTGAAGCTTTCTTT. It is translated as CSVISRTANTEAFF.

This clonotype was seen a few times. The rearrangement joins TRBV5-1 to TRBJ2-2; possible D gene TRBD1, 6 bases. Deletions cut 5 bases from V and 7 bases from J, with 24 bases between. This CDR3 has 17 residues. Germline V gene sequence: CDR1 SGHRS, CDR2 YFSETQ. Here the CDR3 reads CASRLRGRIPNDGELFF. The DNA for the CDR3 is TGCGCCAGCAGACTCAGGGGTCGGATACCTAATGACGGGGAGCTGTTTTTT.

The chain has TRBV5-5 and TRBJ2-5; perhaps TRBD2 as D (5 bases). The V and J ends lost 3 bases and 1 base respectively, with 10 bases between them. Germline CDR1 reads SGHKS; CDR2 reads YYEKEE (reference sequence). CDR3 length: 14 amino acids. DNA for the CDR3: TGTGCCAGCAGCTCCGGGGTTTCCCAAGAGACCCAGTACTTC. Its translation is CASSSGVSQETQYF.

This clonotype has ten or more counts. The V gene is TRBV7-2, the J gene TRBJ2-7, with D hard to call. The CDR3 runs 15 residues. V lost 0 bases and J lost 1, with 10 bases in between. Germline CDR1 reads SGHTA; CDR2 reads FQGNSA. The chain's CDR3 is CASSLAGRLSYEQYF. For the CDR3, the DNA is TGTGCCAGCAGCTTAGCGGGCCGGCTTTCCTACGAGCAGTACTTC.

The rearrangement uses TRBV25-1 and TRBJ2-7, with D hard to call. Trimming took 3 bases from V and 4 from J, leaving 16 bases between them. Germline V gives CDR1 MGHDK, CDR2 SYGVNS. The CDR3 contains 15 residues. The CDR3 bases are TGTGCCAGCAGTGAGGGAAGCGTGCGGCTATACGAGCAGTACTTC. It translates to CASSEGSVRLYEQYF.

This clonotype was detected ten times or more. The gene calls are TRBV6-5 and TRBJ1-4; a weak D match, TRBD1 (6 bases). Trimming removed 2 bases at V and 8 bases at J, with 15 bases between. The germline V gene encodes CDR1 MNHEY and CDR2 SVGAGI. The CDR3 sequence is 15 residues long. The CDR3 is CASSYRGQGQEKLFF. The DNA of the CDR3 is TGTGCCAGCAGTTACCGTGGGCAGGGACAAGAAAAACTGTTTTTT.

In its sample, this clonotype was seen a few times. This chain joins TRBV5-5 and TRBJ1-2, with D uncertain. This CDR3 contains 14 residues. Trimming cost V 4 bases and J 7 bases, with 17 bases left between them. Germline CDR1 and CDR2: SGHKS and YYEKEE (reference sequence). CDR3 coding DNA: TGTGCCAGCAGCCTAGCGTGGGCAACTGTTGGCTACACCTTC. As protein: CASSLAWATVGYTF.

There are a few counts of this clonotype. V is TRBV19 and J is TRBJ2-7; perhaps D is TRBD1 or TRBD2 (7 bases each). Per germline, CDR1 LNHDA and CDR2 SQIVND (reference sequence). Trimming shortened V by 1 base and J by 5 bases, and 15 bases separated the two germline ends. The CDR3 is made up of 15 amino acids. Written as DNA, the CDR3 is TGTGCCAGTAGTATAGCGGGCAGGGGGGGCGACGAGCAGTACTTC. Translated: CASSIAGRGGDEQYF.

This clonotype was picked up many times. The V and J genes are TRBV12-3 or TRBV12-4 and TRBJ1-5; D possibly corresponds to TRBD1 (5 bases). Trimming removed 3 bases at V and 4 bases at J, with 10 bases between. The CDR3 has 14 amino acids. For the CDR3, the DNA is TGTGCCAGCAGTTTCCTGGAGGGGAATCAGCCCCAGCATTTT. Translating it yields CASSFLEGNQPQHF.